The clone carrying this T cell receptor beta chain occurred many times. Its antigen is still unknown. These data belong to a study of early T cells in non-severe SARS-CoV-2 infection. Study-level information: Bulk RNA isolated from unsorted whole blood underwent sequencing; chains were not paired. Study-level points and caveats: Anti-spike CD8 responses were favored in VDJdb matching, and private and CD4 specificities were missed.

In the library, individual cDNA molecules carried attached unique molecular identifiers. TCRdb analysed the 5' RACE reads with MiXCR anew, one entry per CDR3 protein. Of 20,000 to 25,000 distinct CDR3 sequences in the sample, about 5% are singletons; the top ten hold approximately 4.3%. Germline loops: CDR1 SGHTA, CDR2 FQGNSA. This CDR3 region has 14 residues. V lost 6 bases and J lost 12, with 18 bases in between. The chain combines TRBV7-2 with TRBJ1-6; D ambiguous. Sequencing was performed on whole blood. This sequence originates from an adult who was a healthcare worker with PCR-confirmed SARS-CoV-2 infection or an uninfected control (not recorded which). CDR3 nucleotides: TGTGCCAGCAGGCATGACCAGAGATCGGTACCCCTCCACTTT. This sequence encodes CASRHDQRSVPLHF.